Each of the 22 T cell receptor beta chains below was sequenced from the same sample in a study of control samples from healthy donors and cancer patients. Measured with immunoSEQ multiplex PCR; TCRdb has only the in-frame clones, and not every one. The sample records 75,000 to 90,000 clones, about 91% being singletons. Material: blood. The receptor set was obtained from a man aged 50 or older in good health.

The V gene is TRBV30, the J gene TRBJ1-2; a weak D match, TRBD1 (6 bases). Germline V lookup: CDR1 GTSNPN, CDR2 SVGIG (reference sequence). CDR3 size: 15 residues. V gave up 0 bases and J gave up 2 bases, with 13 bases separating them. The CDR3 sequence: CAWSVPGRGNYGYTF. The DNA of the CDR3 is TGTGCCTGGAGTGTACCCGGCAGGGGCAACTATGGCTACACCTTC.

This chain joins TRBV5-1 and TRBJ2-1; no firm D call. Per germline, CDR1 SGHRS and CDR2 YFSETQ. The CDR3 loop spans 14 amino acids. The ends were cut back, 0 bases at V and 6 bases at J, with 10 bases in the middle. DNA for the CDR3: TGCGCCAGCAGCTTGGGGCCCGGCTCCAATGAGCAGTTCTTC. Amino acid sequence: CASSLGPGSNEQFF.

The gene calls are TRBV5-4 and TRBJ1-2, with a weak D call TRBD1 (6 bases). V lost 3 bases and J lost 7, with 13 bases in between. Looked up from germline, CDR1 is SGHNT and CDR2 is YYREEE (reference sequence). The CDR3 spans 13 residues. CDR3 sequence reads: CASSSWTETGYTF. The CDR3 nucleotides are TGTGCCAGCAGCTCCTGGACAGAGACTGGCTACACCTTC.

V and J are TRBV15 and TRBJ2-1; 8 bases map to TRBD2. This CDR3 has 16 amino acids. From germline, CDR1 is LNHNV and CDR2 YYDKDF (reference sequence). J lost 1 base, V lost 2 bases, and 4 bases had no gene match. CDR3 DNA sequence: TGTGCCACCAGCAGATCCGGGACTAGGTCCTACAATGAGCAGTTCTTC. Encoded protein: CATSRSGTRSYNEQFF.

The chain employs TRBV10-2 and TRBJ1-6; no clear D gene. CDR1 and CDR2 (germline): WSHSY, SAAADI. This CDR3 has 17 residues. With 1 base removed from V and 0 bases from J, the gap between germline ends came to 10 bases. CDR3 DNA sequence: TGCGCCAGCAGTGAGTACCCAACCTACTCCTATAATTCACCCCTCCACTTT. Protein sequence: CASSEYPTYSYNSPLHF.

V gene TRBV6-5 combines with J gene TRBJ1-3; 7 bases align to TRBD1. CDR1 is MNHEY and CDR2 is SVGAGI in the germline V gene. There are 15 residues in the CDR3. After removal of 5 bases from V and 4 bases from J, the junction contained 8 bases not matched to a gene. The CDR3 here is CASSIPGGGGNTIYF. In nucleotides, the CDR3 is TGTGCCAGCAGTATTCCAGGGGGAGGAGGAAACACCATATATTTT.

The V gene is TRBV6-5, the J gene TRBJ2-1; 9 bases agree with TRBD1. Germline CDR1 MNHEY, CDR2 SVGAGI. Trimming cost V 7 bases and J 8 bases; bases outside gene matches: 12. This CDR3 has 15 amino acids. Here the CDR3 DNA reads TGTGCCAGCAAGACCCCGGGACAGGGAATCCATGAGCAGTTCTTC. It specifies CASKTPGQGIHEQFF.

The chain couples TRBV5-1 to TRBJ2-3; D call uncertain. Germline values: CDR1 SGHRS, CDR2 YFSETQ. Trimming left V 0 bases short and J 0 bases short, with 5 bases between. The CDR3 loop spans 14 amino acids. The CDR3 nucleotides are TGCGCCAGCAGCTTGGGCCCTAGCACAGATACGCAGTATTTT. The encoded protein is CASSLGPSTDTQYF.

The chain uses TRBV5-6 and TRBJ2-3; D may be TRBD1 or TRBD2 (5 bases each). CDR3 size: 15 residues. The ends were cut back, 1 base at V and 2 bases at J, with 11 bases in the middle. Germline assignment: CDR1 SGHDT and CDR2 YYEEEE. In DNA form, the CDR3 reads TGTGCCAGCAGCTTGTGGTGGGGGAACACAGATACGCAGTATTTT. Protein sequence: CASSLWWGNTDTQYF.

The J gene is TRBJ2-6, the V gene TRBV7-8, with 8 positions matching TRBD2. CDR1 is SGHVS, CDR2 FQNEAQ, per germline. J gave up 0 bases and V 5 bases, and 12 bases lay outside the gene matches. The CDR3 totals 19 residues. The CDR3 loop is CASSPPQAGALSGANVLTF. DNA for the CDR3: TGTGCCAGCAGCCCCCCCCAAGCGGGGGCCCTCTCTGGGGCCAACGTCCTGACTTTC.

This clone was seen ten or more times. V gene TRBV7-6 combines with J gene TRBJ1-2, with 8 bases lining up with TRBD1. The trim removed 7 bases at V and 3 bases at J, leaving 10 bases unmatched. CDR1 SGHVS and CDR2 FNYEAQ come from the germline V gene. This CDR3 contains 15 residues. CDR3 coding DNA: TGTGCCAGCACCCTTTATTCACAGGGGGACTATGGCTACACCTTC. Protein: CASTLYSQGDYGYTF.

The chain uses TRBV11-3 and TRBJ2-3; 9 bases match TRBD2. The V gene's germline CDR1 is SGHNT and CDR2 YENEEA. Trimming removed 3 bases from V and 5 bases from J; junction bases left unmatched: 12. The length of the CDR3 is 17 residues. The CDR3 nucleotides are TGTGCCAGCAGCTTGGGGGTAGCGGGAGAGGAGGAAGATACGCAGTATTTT. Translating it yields CASSLGVAGEEEDTQYF. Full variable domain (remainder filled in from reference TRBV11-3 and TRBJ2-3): EAGVVQSPRYKIIEKKQPVAFWCNPISGHNTLYWYLQNLGQGPELLIRYENEEAVDDSQLPKDRFSAERLKGVDSTLKIQPAELGDSAVYLCASSLGVAGEEEDTQYFGPGTRLTVL.

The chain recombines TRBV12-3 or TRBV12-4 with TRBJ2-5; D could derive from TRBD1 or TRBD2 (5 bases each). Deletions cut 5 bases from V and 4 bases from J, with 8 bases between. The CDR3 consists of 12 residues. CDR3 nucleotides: TGTGCCAGCAGTATGAGGGGAGAGACCCAGTACTTC. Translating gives CASSMRGETQYF.

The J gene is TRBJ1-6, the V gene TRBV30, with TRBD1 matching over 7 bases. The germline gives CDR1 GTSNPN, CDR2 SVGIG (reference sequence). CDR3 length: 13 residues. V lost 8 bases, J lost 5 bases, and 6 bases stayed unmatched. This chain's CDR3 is CAGRDRHNSPLHF. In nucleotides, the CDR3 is TGTGCCGGACGGGACAGACATAATTCACCCCTCCACTTT.

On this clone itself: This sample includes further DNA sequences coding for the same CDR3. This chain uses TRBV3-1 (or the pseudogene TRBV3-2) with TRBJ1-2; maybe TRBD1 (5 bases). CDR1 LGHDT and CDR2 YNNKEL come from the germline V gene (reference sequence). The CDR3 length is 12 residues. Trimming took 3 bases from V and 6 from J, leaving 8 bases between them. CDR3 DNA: TGTGCCAGCAGCCAGGGGGATAATGGCTACACCTTC. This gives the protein CASSQGDNGYTF.

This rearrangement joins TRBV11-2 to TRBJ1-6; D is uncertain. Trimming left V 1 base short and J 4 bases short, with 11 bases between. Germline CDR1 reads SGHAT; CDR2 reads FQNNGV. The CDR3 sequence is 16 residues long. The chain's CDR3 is CASSLAATLYNSPLHF. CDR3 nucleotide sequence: TGTGCCAGCAGCTTAGCAGCCACCCTTTATAATTCACCCCTCCACTTT. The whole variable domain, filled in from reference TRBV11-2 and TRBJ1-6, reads EAGVAQSPRYKIIEKRQSVAFWCNPISGHATLYWYQQILGQGPKLLIQFQNNGVVDDSQLPKDRFSAERLKGVDSTLKIQPAKLEDSAVYLCASSLAATLYNSPLHFGNGTRLTVT.

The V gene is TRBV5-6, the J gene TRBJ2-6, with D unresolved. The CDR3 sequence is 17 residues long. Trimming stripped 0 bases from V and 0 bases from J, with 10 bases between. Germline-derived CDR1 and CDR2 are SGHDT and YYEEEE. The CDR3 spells CASSLVSQGSGANVLTF. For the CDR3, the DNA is TGTGCCAGCAGCTTGGTAAGTCAAGGCTCTGGGGCCAACGTCCTGACTTTC.

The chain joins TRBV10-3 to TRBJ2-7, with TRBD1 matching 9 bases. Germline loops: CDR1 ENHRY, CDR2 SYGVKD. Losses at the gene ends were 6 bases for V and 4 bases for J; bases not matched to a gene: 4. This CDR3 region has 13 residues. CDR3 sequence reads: CAIRQGQGYEQYF. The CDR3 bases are TGTGCCATCAGACAAGGACAGGGGTACGAGCAGTACTTC.

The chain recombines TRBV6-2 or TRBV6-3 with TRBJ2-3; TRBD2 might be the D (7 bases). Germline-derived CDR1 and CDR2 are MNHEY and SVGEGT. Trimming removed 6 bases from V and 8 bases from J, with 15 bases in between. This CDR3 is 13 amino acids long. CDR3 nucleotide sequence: TGTGCCAGCAGCCTAGGGGGGGGCGGTACGCAGTATTTT. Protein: CASSLGGGGTQYF.

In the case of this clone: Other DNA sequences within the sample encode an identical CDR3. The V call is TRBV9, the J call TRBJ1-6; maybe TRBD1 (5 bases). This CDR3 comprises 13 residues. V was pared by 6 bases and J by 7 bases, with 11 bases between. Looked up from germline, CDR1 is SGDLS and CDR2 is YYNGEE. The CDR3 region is CASTFGGNSPLHF. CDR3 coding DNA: TGTGCCAGCACTTTCGGGGGGAATTCACCCCTCCACTTT.

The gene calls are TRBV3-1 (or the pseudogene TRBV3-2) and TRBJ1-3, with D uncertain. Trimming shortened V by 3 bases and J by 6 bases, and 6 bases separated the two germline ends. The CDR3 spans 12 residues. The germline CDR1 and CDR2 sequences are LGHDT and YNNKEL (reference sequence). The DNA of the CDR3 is TGTGCCAGCAGCCAGCTCTCAAACACCATATATTTT. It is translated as CASSQLSNTIYF.

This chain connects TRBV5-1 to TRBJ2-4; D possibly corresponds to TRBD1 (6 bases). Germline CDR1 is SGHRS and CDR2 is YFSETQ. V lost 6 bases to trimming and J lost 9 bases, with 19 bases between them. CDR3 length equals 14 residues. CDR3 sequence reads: CASTTDSLRGIQYF. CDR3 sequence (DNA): TGCGCCAGCACCACGGACAGTCTCCGGGGCATTCAGTACTTC.